The 28 T cell receptor beta chains below all came from one sample that was sequenced in a study of T cell repertoires in cytomegalovirus infection. Each CDR3 protein is one row after TCRdb ran MiXCR on the reads. The sample lists some 280,000 distinct CDR3 sequences; roughly 15% were seen once. Material: PBMCs. These receptors were taken from a human donor in good health (CMV status not recorded). Some clones in this sample may be carry-over from other donors' samples.

This clonotype occurred many times. V is TRBV7-3 and J is TRBJ1-1; a possible D gene is TRBD1 (5 bases). V lost 5 bases and J lost 2, with 9 bases in between. This CDR3 is 13 amino acids long. Germline V CDR1 and CDR2: SGHTA, FQGTGA. DNA for the CDR3: TGTGCCAGCAGCACTCAGGGAAACACTGAAGCTTTCTTT. Protein: CASSTQGNTEAFF.

This clonotype was seen a handful of times. This chain connects TRBV2 to TRBJ2-5; D is ambiguous. Trimming cost V 4 bases and J 1 base, with 7 bases left between them. Germline CDR1 is SNHLY and CDR2 is FYNNEI. This CDR3 region has 13 residues. The CDR3 DNA reads TGTGCCAGCAGTGGGGGTCTCCAAGAGACCCAGTACTTC. Translating it yields CASSGGLQETQYF.

The genes are TRBV3-1 and TRBJ1-4; the match to TRBD1 covers 7 bases. Unmatched junction bases numbered 13, after V lost 4 bases and J lost 14 bases. Germline V CDR1 and CDR2: LGHDT, YNNKEL (reference sequence). The length of the CDR3 is 14 residues. The CDR3 loop is CASSPRDRKPFLFF. The CDR3 nucleotides are TGTGCCAGCAGCCCCCGGGACAGAAAACCCTTCCTGTTTTTT.

The DNA of the CDR3 is TGTGCCAGCAGTTTATCCAGACTAGGGGGCTACAATGAGCAGTTCTTC. Translation gives CASSLSRLGGYNEQFF. The chain is built from TRBV28 and TRBJ2-1, with D perhaps matching TRBD1 or TRBD2 (6 bases each). Germline V gives CDR1 MDHEN, CDR2 SYDVKM. The V end was cut by 1 base, the J end by 3 bases, with 13 bases between. This CDR3 contains 16 residues.

This clonotype was observed a handful of times. The V gene is TRBV2, the J gene TRBJ2-1, with D perhaps matching TRBD1 (6 bases). Trimming removed 11 bases from V and 10 bases from J, with 12 bases in between. The CDR3 contains 10 residues. CDR1 SNHLY and CDR2 FYNNEI come from the germline V gene. CDR3 sequence reads: CAVRGVEQFF. The CDR3 region has the DNA TGTGCCGTCAGGGGCGTGGAGCAGTTCTTC.

Many counts were recorded for this clonotype. The chain uses TRBV6-6 and TRBJ2-7; D may be TRBD1 (5 bases). V lost 4 bases and J 0 bases, leaving 16 bases between the germline ends. CDR3 length: 16 amino acids. The germline V gene encodes CDR1 MNHNY and CDR2 SVGAGI (reference sequence). In DNA form, the CDR3 reads TGTGCCAGCAGTTTTTCTCCGACAGATTTCTCCTACGAGCAGTACTTC. This sequence encodes CASSFSPTDFSYEQYF.

This clonotype was observed a few times. The rearrangement joins TRBV28 to TRBJ2-2; 7 bases map to TRBD2. The V gene's germline CDR1 is MDHEN and CDR2 SYDVKM. V shed 11 bases, J shed 2 bases, and the junction held 2 bases outside the gene matches. The CDR3 runs to 12 residues. The CDR3: CAGGGNTGELFF. In DNA, the CDR3 is TGTGCCGGGGGGGGAAACACCGGGGAGCTGTTTTTT.

This clonotype has a count of ten or more. The V call is TRBV10-3, the J call TRBJ2-3; 7 bases fit TRBD2. The V gene's germline CDR1 is ENHRY and CDR2 SYGVKD. CDR3 size: 17 residues. The junction had 8 bases not matched to a gene; V was cut back by 0 bases and J by 2 bases. The CDR3 reads CAISESVRGGATDTQYF. Written as DNA, the CDR3 is TGTGCCATCAGTGAGTCGGTTCGCGGGGGAGCCACAGATACGCAGTATTTT.

There are many counts of this clonotype. The chain links TRBV7-9 to TRBJ1-5, with D unresolved. V was clipped by 5 bases and J by 2 bases, with 10 bases between them. Per the germline V gene, CDR1 is SEHNR and CDR2 is FQNEAQ (reference sequence). CDR3 length: 14 amino acids. In nucleotides, the CDR3 is TGTGCCAGCAGCCCGGGTACAGGCAATCAGCCCCAGCATTTT. As protein: CASSPGTGNQPQHF.

This clonotype was seen at least ten times. The V call is TRBV10-3, the J call TRBJ2-1; D is tentatively TRBD1 or TRBD2 (5 bases each). V shed 0 bases and J shed 6 bases, with 15 bases lying between them. The CDR3 covers 16 residues. In germline, CDR1 is ENHRY, CDR2 SYGVKD. In DNA, the CDR3 is TGTGCCATCAGTGAGTCAGGGGCTAGCACCCCCAATGAGCAGTTCTTC. Translating it yields CAISESGASTPNEQFF.

The V call is TRBV20-1, the J call TRBJ2-7; 9 bases are a match to TRBD1. Germline loops: CDR1 DFQATT, CDR2 SNEGSKA (reference sequence). The CDR3 consists of 15 residues. The V gene end was trimmed by 0 bases and the J gene end by 6 bases; junction bases not matched to a gene: 9. Here the CDR3 DNA reads TGCAGTGCTAGAGATGAAACCGGGACAGGGTTCGAGCAGTACTTC. It translates to CSARDETGTGFEQYF.

This clonotype was seen ten or more times. The chain recombines TRBV7-8 with TRBJ1-5; D gene ambiguous. Trimming left V 6 bases short and J 4 bases short, with 13 bases between. The CDR3 has 14 amino acids. Germline assignment: CDR1 SGHVS and CDR2 FQNEAQ. The CDR3 DNA follows: TGTGCCAGCAGTCTGAGGGCCCTGAATCAGCCCCAGCATTTT. Its translation: CASSLRALNQPQHF.

The table lists this clonotype with many counts. The rearrangement links TRBV7-8 to TRBJ1-1; TRBD1 might be the D (5 bases). Germline-derived CDR1 and CDR2 are SGHVS and FQNEAQ. This CDR3 region has 16 residues. V lost 5 bases, J lost 0 bases, and 16 bases lay in between. The CDR3 region is CASSLTTVGLNTEAFF. In DNA, the CDR3 is TGTGCCAGCAGCCTGACGACAGTGGGATTGAACACTGAAGCTTTCTTT.

A few counts support this clonotype. CDR3 nucleotides: TGCAGTGCTAGAGATTCCGGGACTACCTCCTACGAGCAGTACTTC. Translation gives CSARDSGTTSYEQYF. The V call is TRBV20-1, the J call TRBJ2-7; TRBD2 matches 7 bases. The CDR3 is made up of 15 amino acids. V trimming: 0 bases; J trimming: 0 bases; junction bases outside the gene matches: 5. From germline, CDR1 is DFQATT and CDR2 SNEGSKA (reference sequence).

This clonotype has only a few counts. This sequence joins TRBV10-3 and TRBJ1-1; D is unresolved. Germline assignment: CDR1 ENHRY and CDR2 SYGVKD. V lost 3 bases and J 0 bases, leaving 17 bases between the germline ends. The CDR3 totals 17 residues. The CDR3 DNA reads TGTGCCATCAGTGACTTCGGAGACACGGGATTGAACACTGAAGCTTTCTTT. It translates to CAISDFGDTGLNTEAFF.

This clonotype was seen many times. The junction departs from germline at one end; a sequencing error may be responsible. The chain recombines TRBV7-7 with TRBJ2-1, with TRBD2 as a possible D gene (5 bases). The CDR3 spans 16 residues. Germline CDR1 SSHAT, CDR2 FNYEAQ (reference sequence). The CDR3 bases are TGTGCTAGCAGCGTGAGAGGGTTCCGCTCCTACAATGAGCAGTTCTTC. Protein: CASSVRGFRSYNEQFF.

The chain recombines TRBV5-6 with TRBJ1-1; 11 bases fit TRBD1. Germline V CDR1 and CDR2: SGHDT, YYEEEE. The V gene end was trimmed by 4 bases and the J gene end by 2 bases; junction bases not matched to a gene: 19. The CDR3 consists of 20 residues. The CDR3 sequence: CASSTSGQGVGLGYNTEAFF. For the CDR3, the DNA is TGTGCCAGCAGCACCTCGGGACAGGGGGTAGGATTAGGGTATAACACTGAAGCTTTCTTT.

This clonotype was picked up a small number of times. The chain has TRBV6-5 and TRBJ2-7; 13 nucleotides align to TRBD2. CDR1 MNHEY and CDR2 SVGAGI come from the germline V gene. The CDR3 totals 16 residues. Unmatched junction bases numbered 7, after V lost 6 bases and J lost 2 bases. CDR3 nucleotides: TGTGCCAGCAGGGGGACCGGGACTAGCGGGACCTACGAGCAGTACTTC. Translation gives CASRGTGTSGTYEQYF.

The V gene is TRBV6-5, the J gene TRBJ2-7; a possible D gene is TRBD1 (5 bases). The CDR3 is 12 amino acids. Per germline, CDR1 MNHEY and CDR2 SVGAGI. Trimming took off 6 bases at V and 6 bases at J, with 12 bases between the two ends. The CDR3 coding sequence is TGTGCCAGCAGCGACGCAGGGTTCGAGCAGTACTTC. Protein sequence: CASSDAGFEQYF.

This clonotype was counted only a few times. V gene TRBV12-3 or TRBV12-4 combines with J gene TRBJ1-3; D unresolved. V shed 6 bases and J shed 2 bases, with 14 bases lying between them. The CDR3 is made up of 15 amino acids. The CDR3 DNA reads as TGTGCCAGCAGCCCTCCTAGGAGAGCTGGAAACACCATATATTTT. This gives the protein CASSPPRRAGNTIYF.

There are many counts of this clonotype. The chain couples TRBV28 to TRBJ1-4, with D hard to call. CDR1 is MDHEN and CDR2 is SYDVKM in the germline V gene. The CDR3 runs to 11 residues. Trimming removed 3 bases from V and 7 bases from J, with 3 bases in between. The CDR3 here is CASSFVEKLFF. The CDR3, as DNA: TGTGCCAGCAGTTTCGTTGAAAAACTGTTTTTT.

This clonotype has just a few counts. This clone may be a read error of a much larger clone one base away. This rearrangement joins TRBV7-2 to TRBJ1-5, with D possibly matching TRBD1 (6 bases). Germline loops: CDR1 SGHTA, CDR2 FQGNSA. The CDR3 sequence is 15 residues long. DNA of the CDR3: TGTGCCAGCAGCTTAATCCAGGGACAAAATCAGTCCCAGCATTTT. This gives the protein CASSLIQGQNQSQHF.

This sequence joins TRBV7-9 and TRBJ2-3; TRBD2 aligns across 9 bases. Trimming cost V 3 bases and J 3 bases; bases outside gene matches: 10. The CDR3 contains 17 residues. Germline CDR1 reads SEHNR; CDR2 reads FQNEAQ (reference sequence). DNA of the CDR3: TGTGCCAGCAGCTTCGTCGGCGGGGGGGCCAGAACAGATACGCAGTATTTT. This translates into CASSFVGGGARTDTQYF.

This clonotype was seen a handful of times. The chain recombines TRBV12-3 or TRBV12-4 with TRBJ1-5, with a tentative D call TRBD1 (5 bases). V was cut by 4 bases and J by 2 bases, with 12 bases left in between. The CDR3 runs 15 residues. The CDR3 loop is CASSWNRDGNQPQHF. In DNA form, the CDR3 reads TGTGCCAGCAGTTGGAACCGGGACGGCAATCAGCCCCAGCATTTT.

This clonotype came up a few times. The rearrangement uses TRBV25-1 and TRBJ2-7; D assignment may be TRBD1 or TRBD2 (5 bases each). Trimming stripped 6 bases from V and 2 bases from J, with 14 bases between. This CDR3 contains 14 residues. Germline CDR1 is MGHDK and CDR2 is SYGVNS. The CDR3 sequence is CASRQPGRPYEQYF. CDR3 DNA sequence: TGTGCCAGCAGACAACCGGGACGACCCTACGAGCAGTACTTC.

V is TRBV29-1 and J is TRBJ1-2; TRBD1 is a possible D gene (6 bases). The V end was cut by 6 bases, the J end by 0 bases, with 14 bases between. The CDR3 is 14 residues long. The germline CDR1 and CDR2 sequences are SQVTM and ANQGSEA. CDR3 sequence reads: CSVFGGAPNYGYTF. The CDR3 DNA sequence: TGCAGCGTCTTCGGGGGGGCACCTAACTATGGCTACACCTTC.

The rearrangement uses TRBV27 and TRBJ1-1, with 8 bases that match TRBD1. The CDR3 runs to 17 residues. With V trimmed by 4 bases and J by 6 bases, 16 bases remained unmatched. Germline assignment: CDR1 MNHEY and CDR2 SMNVEV (reference sequence). The CDR3 sequence is CASSSSLDRGVFPEAFF. Here the CDR3 DNA reads TGTGCCAGCAGTTCCTCTCTAGACAGGGGCGTATTCCCTGAAGCTTTCTTT.

The sample holds a few counts of this clonotype. The gene calls are TRBV5-4 and TRBJ1-6, with a weak D call TRBD1 (5 bases). This CDR3 is built from 14 residues. V lost 1 base and J lost 10, with 12 bases in between. From germline, CDR1 is SGHNT and CDR2 YYREEE (reference sequence). CDR3 nucleotides: TGTGCCAGCAGCTTGCAGGAAGGGGAATCACCCCTCCACTTT. Translation: CASSLQEGESPLHF. Based on the CDR3 plus reference TRBV5-4 and TRBJ1-6, the full variable domain is ETGVTQSPTHLIKTRGQQVTLRCSSQSGHNTVSWYQQALGQGPQFIFQYYREEENGRGNFPPRFSGLQFPNYSSELNVNALELDDSALYLCASSLQEGESPLHFGNGTRLTVT.